Below, 10 T cell receptor beta chains from the same sample are listed, as sequenced in a study of shared clonotypes between healthy human individuals. Assay used: immunoSEQ multiplex PCR; TCRdb lists only in-frame clones, some missing. The sample lists about 710,000 clones, 72% occurring once. Sequencing was done on a sample of memory CD4+ T cells sorted from blood. The subset was: CD45RA-negative fraction. The receptor set was obtained from a woman aged 30 to 39 in good health.

This chain uses TRBV7-7 with TRBJ1-2; D unresolved. CDR1 and CDR2 from the germline V gene are SSHAT and FNYEAQ (reference sequence). CDR3 length equals 14 residues. Trimming removed 10 bases from V and 6 bases from J, with 21 bases in between. CDR3 coding DNA: TGTGCCAACCTGGAGGCGATCCGCTGGGATGGCTACACCTTC. It encodes CANLEAIRWDGYTF. The entire variable domain, with the rest obtained from reference TRBV7-7 and TRBJ1-2, is as follows: GAGVSQSPRYKVTKRGQDVTLRCDPISSHATLYWYQQALGQGPEFLTYFNYEAQPDKSGLPSDRFSAERPEGSISTLTIQRTEQRDSAMYRCANLEAIRWDGYTFGSGTRLTVV.

The chain uses TRBV7-9 and TRBJ2-2; 7 bases map to TRBD1. Germline CDR1 and CDR2: SEHNR and FQNEAQ (reference sequence). This CDR3 comprises 15 residues. V was clipped by 5 bases and J by 3 bases; unmatched bases: 6. As DNA, the CDR3 is TGTGCCAGCAGCACGTACAGGGGCGACACCGGGGAGCTGTTTTTT. Translating it yields CASSTYRGDTGELFF.

This clone came up once. As DNA, the CDR3 is TGTGCCAGCAGTGTAGGACTTACCTACGAGCAGTACTTC. This sequence encodes CASSVGLTYEQYF. The J gene is TRBJ2-7, the V gene TRBV27, with D possibly matching TRBD2 (5 bases). The V end lost 5 bases, the J end lost 2 bases, and 10 bases lay between the germline ends. The CDR3 is made up of 13 amino acids. In germline, CDR1 is MNHEY, CDR2 SMNVEV (reference sequence).

V usage is TRBV7-8 and J usage is TRBJ1-1; D is unclear. Trimming left V 2 bases short and J 1 base short, with 11 bases between. This CDR3 region has 15 residues. Germline assignment: CDR1 SGHVS and CDR2 FQNEAQ. CDR3: CASSLFLTANTEAFF. The CDR3 DNA reads TGTGCCAGCAGCTTATTTTTGACGGCGAACACTGAAGCTTTCTTT.

This clone was counted only a few times. This chain uses TRBV18 with TRBJ1-2, with TRBD1 matching 7 bases. Germline V CDR1 and CDR2: KGHSH, LQKENI. The CDR3 is 13 residues long. After removal of 3 bases from V and 6 bases from J, the junction contained 4 bases not matched to a gene. The CDR3 bases are TGTGCCAGCTCACCGGAGGGGGCCCATGGCTACACCTTC. It is translated as CASSPEGAHGYTF. Based on the CDR3 plus reference TRBV18 and TRBJ1-2, the full variable domain is NAGVMQNPRHLVRRRGQEARLRCSPMKGHSHVYWYRQLPEEGLKFMVYLQKENIIDESGMPKERFSAEFPKEGPSILRIQQVVRGDSAAYFCASSPEGAHGYTFGSGTRLTVV.

This chain uses TRBV28 with TRBJ2-1; D gene uncertain. The V gene lost 6 bases and the J gene lost 4 bases, with 10 bases spanning the gap. Germline CDR1 is MDHEN and CDR2 is SYDVKM. CDR3 length equals 13 residues. The CDR3 here is CASRPTTYNEQFF. The CDR3 bases are TGTGCCAGCAGACCCACTACTTACAATGAGCAGTTCTTC.

The table lists this clone with a few counts. The chain couples TRBV2 to TRBJ1-3; a possible D gene is TRBD1 (6 bases). The length of the CDR3 is 14 residues. Germline CDR1 SNHLY, CDR2 FYNNEI. V lost 8 bases and J 0 bases, leaving 11 bases between the germline ends. As DNA, the CDR3 is TGTGCCAGCTACGGACAGCACTCTGGAAACACCATATATTTT. It is translated as CASYGQHSGNTIYF.

The chain employs TRBV27 and TRBJ1-3; D unresolved. The CDR3 has 14 residues. The germline CDR1 and CDR2 sequences are MNHEY and SMNVEV (reference sequence). V gave up 3 bases and J gave up 0 bases, with 6 bases separating them. CDR3 bases: TGTGCCAGCAGTTTGACGGCCTCTGGAAACACCATATATTTT. It codes for CASSLTASGNTIYF.

V usage is TRBV19 and J usage is TRBJ1-1, with D perhaps TRBD1 (5 bases). Germline lookup yields CDR1 LNHDA and CDR2 SQIVND (reference sequence). The CDR3 has 14 residues. Trimming took off 1 base at V and 1 base at J, with 7 bases between the two ends. CDR3: CASSIVTGNTEAFF. Written as DNA, the CDR3 is TGTGCCAGTAGTATAGTAACAGGGAACACTGAAGCTTTCTTT.

The chain combines TRBV11-3 with TRBJ2-1; D may correspond to TRBD1 or TRBD2 (6 bases each). The CDR3 loop spans 13 amino acids. CDR1 SGHNT and CDR2 YENEEA come from the germline V gene. The ends were cut back, 4 bases at V and 8 bases at J, with 12 bases in the middle. The CDR3 protein is CASSSAGGHEQFF. CDR3 coding DNA: TGTGCCAGCAGCTCAGCCGGGGGCCATGAGCAGTTCTTC.